The present TCR beta chain was sequenced within a study of blood T cells in healthy people across ages. Combining a sample-barcoded 5' primer with a J-beta primer mix, a second PCR ran for about 7 to 11 cycles. Sequencing of every sample gave 2.5 million or more CDR3-containing paired-end reads. TCRdb independently ran MiXCR on the 5' RACE reads; one entry per CDR3 protein. The sample consists of 800,000 or so distinct CDR3 sequences, 35% to 60% of them appearing once. This CDR3 has 11 residues. CDR1 is MGHRA and CDR2 is YSYEKL in the germline V gene. The ends were cut back, 4 bases at V and 12 bases at J, with 11 bases in the middle. Findings and caveats of the study: No conclusive comparison of naive versus antigen-experienced cells was possible with unsorted PBMCs.

Concerning this clonotype itself: Its target is unknown.

This receptor was identified in a man older than 75 in good health. The chain has TRBV4-1 and TRBJ2-3; D gene unclear. Source material: blood. CDR3 nucleotide sequence: TGCGCCAGCAGCCGGTTAGGGAATCAGTATTTT. It encodes CASSRLGNQYF.